A selection of T cell receptor beta chains follows, all from one sample in a study of T-cell reconstitution after alpha-beta-depleted transplantation in children. TCRdb re-derived calls from the PCR reads in MiXCR, one entry per CDR3 protein. This table has approximately 490,000 distinct CDR3 sequences, 8% to 11% appearing once. The sample in question was PBMCs, obtained before TCRalphabeta/CD19-depleted stem cell transplant. All receptors derive from a child aged 2 to 9 with inherited bone marrow failure, due to receive a stem cell transplant. Both conserved end residues are part of each CDR3. Fields, in order: clone size, J gene, V gene, D gene, CDR3 protein, CDR3 DNA. D genes are given only for firm matches. Expanded clones are given a class, and other clones once, few, many or no size at all.

- TRBJ2-1 TRBV5-5 - CASSFDPTASSYNEQFF TGTGCCAGCAGCTTCGACCCGACAGCCTCCTCCTACAATGAGCAGTTCTTC
many TRBJ2-5 TRBV6-5 TRBD1 CASSYRRTGEETQYF TGTGCCAGCAGTTACCGCCGGACAGGGGAAGAGACCCAGTACTTC
many TRBJ2-5 TRBV12-3/TRBV12-4 - CASSPESLQGTYLETQYF TGTGCCAGCAGTCCTGAAAGCCTACAGGGAACCTATCTCGAGACCCAGTACTTC
many TRBJ1-6 TRBV5-6 TRBD1 CASSLDRGPYGSPLHF TGTGCCAGCAGCTTGGACAGGGGCCCCTACGGATCACCCCTCCACTTT
many TRBJ1-5 TRBV12-3/TRBV12-4 - CASSPGQGSFSNQPQHF TGTGCCAGCAGCCCCGGACAAGGGAGCTTTAGCAATCAGCCCCAGCATTTT
many TRBJ2-3 TRBV24-1 TRBD2 CATSDPLAGSEAQYF TGTGCCACCAGTGATCCACTAGCGGGTTCCGAGGCGCAGTATTTT
many TRBJ2-3 TRBV29-1 - CSGRLVGDTQYF TGCAGCGGAAGACTAGTGGGAGATACGCAGTATTTT
many TRBJ2-4 TRBV5-1 - CASSPYRSENIQYF TGCGCCAGCAGCCCGTACAGGTCTGAAAACATTCAGTACTTC
many TRBJ2-7 TRBV5-1 - CASSFGDKSYEQYF TGCGCCAGCAGCTTTGGAGACAAGTCCTACGAGCAGTACTTC
many TRBJ1-1 TRBV5-1 - CASSSLGGAGTEAFF TGCGCCAGCAGCTCCTTGGGGGGGGCGGGCACTGAAGCTTTCTTT
many TRBJ2-1 TRBV4-3 - CASSQNIYNEQFF TGCGCCAGCAGCCAAAATATTTACAATGAGCAGTTCTTC
few TRBJ1-1 TRBV5-4 - CASTLRQTSTEAFF TGTGCCAGCACCTTGAGACAAACCAGCACTGAAGCTTTCTTT
- TRBJ2-1 TRBV4-3 - CASSQDVASNSYNEQFF TGCGCCAGCAGCCAAGATGTAGCGTCAAACTCCTACAATGAGCAGTTCTTC